The 21 T cell receptor beta chains presented below share a single source sample, sequenced in a study of CD8+ T cells in alopecia areata. Sequencing templates came from extracted RNA that was reverse transcribed into cDNA. Profiling relied on immunoSEQ multiplex PCR, and the TCRdb table lists in-frame clones only, not all of them. The sample has around 70,000 clones; approximately 28% are singletons. This sample's treatment: oral pan-JAK inhibitor, 5-10 mg twice daily. The sequences come from CD8+ T cells sorted from blood, collected at week 4, from a patient treated with tofacitinib. The receptor source for this set is a human donor with alopecia areata.

The rearrangement uses TRBV27 and TRBJ2-1; possibly TRBD1 or TRBD2 for D (5 bases each). Trimming removed 3 bases from V and 8 bases from J, with 14 bases in between. Germline CDR1 and CDR2: MNHEY and SMNVEV (reference sequence). This CDR3 is 14 amino acids long. CDR3 amino acids: CASSFGTMGDEQFF. The CDR3 region has the DNA TGTGCCAGCAGTTTCGGGACGATGGGGGATGAGCAGTTCTTC.

As to this clone: Within the sample, other DNA sequences also encode this same CDR3. This chain links TRBV2 with TRBJ2-2; no clear D. The CDR3 sequence is 10 residues long. Trimming took 8 bases from V and 7 from J, leaving 5 bases between them. The germline gives CDR1 SNHLY, CDR2 FYNNEI. Written as DNA, the CDR3 is TGTGCCAGCTCAGGCGGGGAGCTGTTTTTT. This translates into CASSGGELFF.

This clone was counted only a few times. The CDR3 loop reads CSVEAYREVNYGYTF. The CDR3 DNA follows: TGCAGCGTTGAAGCCTACCGGGAGGTGAACTATGGCTACACCTTC. The V and J genes are TRBV29-1 and TRBJ1-2; D uncertain. The CDR3 contains 15 residues. V was clipped by 1 base and J by 2 bases, with 14 bases between them. The germline V gene has CDR1 SQVTM and CDR2 ANQGSEA.

CDR3 in DNA: TGTGCCTGGAGCCTCTGGGGCCAAGAGACCCAGTACTTC. Its protein is CAWSLWGQETQYF. This chain joins TRBV30 and TRBJ2-5; D is undetermined. CDR3 length: 13 amino acids. Trimming shortened V by 3 bases and J by 1 base, and 9 bases separated the two germline ends. CDR1 is GTSNPN, CDR2 SVGIG, per germline (reference sequence).

This chain uses TRBV30 with TRBJ2-3, with D perhaps TRBD2 (6 bases). There are 17 residues in the CDR3. V was trimmed by 4 bases and J by 5 bases, leaving 25 bases between them. The V gene's germline CDR1 is GTSNPN and CDR2 SVGIG (reference sequence). CDR3 nucleotides: TGTGCCTGGACCTCCTTTCTGAGACTAGGGCACCTAGATACGCAGTATTTT. Its protein product is CAWTSFLRLGHLDTQYF.

The CDR3 region is CASSPGYGDTQYF. The CDR3 nucleotides are TGCGCCAGCAGCCCCGGGTACGGTGATACGCAGTATTTT. The rearrangement joins TRBV5-1 to TRBJ2-3, with D unclear. V gave up 4 bases and J gave up 6 bases, with 12 bases separating them. Germline-derived CDR1 and CDR2 are SGHRS and YFSETQ. CDR3 size: 13 residues.

The CDR3 DNA reads as TGCAGCGTTTCAAGACAGGACAGCTATGGCTACACCTTC. It specifies CSVSRQDSYGYTF. This rearrangement joins TRBV29-1 to TRBJ1-2; tentative D call: TRBD1 (6 bases). This CDR3 comprises 13 residues. CDR1 and CDR2 from the germline V gene are SQVTM and ANQGSEA. V lost 5 bases and J lost 4, with 14 bases in between. The full variable domain, completed using reference TRBV29-1 and TRBJ1-2, is SAVISQKPSRDICQRGTSLTIQCQVDSQVTMMFWYRQQPGQSLTLIATANQGSEATYESGFVIDKFPISRPNLTFSTLTVSNMSPEDSSIYLCSVSRQDSYGYTFGSGTRLTVV.

The genes are TRBV9 and TRBJ2-7; D is unclear. The CDR3 is made up of 11 amino acids. Per germline, CDR1 SGDLS and CDR2 YYNGEE. Trimming cost V 4 bases and J 0 bases, with 2 bases left between them. Here the CDR3 reads CASSPSYEQYF. CDR3 bases: TGTGCCAGCAGCCCCTCCTACGAGCAGTACTTC.

The chain employs TRBV6-5 and TRBJ1-5; D is undetermined. The CDR3 is 14 residues long. Germline V gives CDR1 MNHEY, CDR2 SVGAGI. The V end was cut by 0 bases, the J end by 4 bases, with 7 bases between. CDR3: CASSYSRFNQPQHF. In DNA, the CDR3 is TGTGCCAGCAGTTACTCCAGATTTAATCAGCCCCAGCATTTT.

V and J are TRBV7-9 and TRBJ1-2; no clear D. The CDR3 has 16 residues. Trimming stripped 9 bases from V and 6 bases from J, with 26 bases between. The V gene's germline CDR1 is SEHNR and CDR2 FQNEAQ (reference sequence). The CDR3 coding sequence is TGTGCCAGGTCCTCCCAAGCCGCCGCCTACTATCATGGCTACACCTTC. It is translated as CARSSQAAAYYHGYTF.

The V gene is TRBV4-1, the J gene TRBJ1-1; possibly TRBD1 for D (6 bases). The length of the CDR3 is 17 residues. V was clipped by 4 bases and J by 0 bases, with 18 bases between them. Germline CDR1 MGHRA, CDR2 YSYEKL. The CDR3 region has the DNA TGCGCCAGCAGCCCTGATCCCGGGACATCCATGAACACTGAAGCTTTCTTT. It codes for CASSPDPGTSMNTEAFF.

V and J are TRBV30 and TRBJ1-2; the D gene is possibly TRBD1 (6 bases). Germline values: CDR1 GTSNPN, CDR2 SVGIG (reference sequence). The CDR3 consists of 14 residues. The V and J ends lost 2 bases and 4 bases respectively, with 14 bases between them. The CDR3 DNA reads TGTGCCTGGAGTAACGCGGGGGGGCCCTATGGCTACACCTTC. Protein: CAWSNAGGPYGYTF. The whole variable domain, remainder taken from reference TRBV30 and TRBJ1-2, is SQTIHQWPATLVQPVGSPLSLECTVEGTSNPNLYWYRQAAGRGLQLLFYSVGIGQISSEVPQNLSASRPQDRQFILSSKKLLLSDSGFYLCAWSNAGGPYGYTFGSGTRLTVV.

This clone was picked up one time. This chain connects TRBV10-3 to TRBJ2-5; D may match TRBD1 or TRBD2 (5 bases each). The CDR3 contains 13 residues. The ends were cut back, 9 bases at V and 3 bases at J, with 14 bases in the middle. The V gene's germline CDR1 is ENHRY and CDR2 SYGVKD. The CDR3 DNA reads as TGTGCCATAGGGACGGGCGGAGAAGAGACCCAGTACTTC. This translates into CAIGTGGEETQYF.

The table lists this clone with a few counts. The chain combines TRBV7-2 with TRBJ2-7; D call uncertain. The CDR3 spans 12 residues. Germline lookup yields CDR1 SGHTA and CDR2 FQGNSA. Trimming cost V 1 base and J 5 bases, with 6 bases left between them. As DNA, the CDR3 is TGTGCCAGCAGCTTAGTTGGGAACGAGCAGTACTTC. It yields the protein CASSLVGNEQYF.

The chain has TRBV5-1 and TRBJ2-7, with D tentatively TRBD1 (6 bases). The CDR3 is 14 residues long. Germline assignment: CDR1 SGHRS and CDR2 YFSETQ. V lost 1 base and J 2 bases, leaving 10 bases between the germline ends. The CDR3 reads CASSLSPGAYEQYF. CDR3 nucleotides: TGCGCCAGCAGCTTGTCACCAGGGGCCTACGAGCAGTACTTC.

J is TRBJ1-1 and V is TRBV4-1; D possibly corresponds to TRBD1 (6 bases). The CDR3 totals 15 residues. V was cut by 4 bases and J by 4 bases, with 16 bases left in between. Germline V CDR1 and CDR2: MGHRA, YSYEKL. CDR3 coding DNA: TGCGCCAGCAGCCCCTCCCGGGGGGCTGTCACTGAAGCTTTCTTT. Translation gives CASSPSRGAVTEAFF.

A few counts support this clone. V gene TRBV29-1 combines with J gene TRBJ2-1; D may match TRBD1 or TRBD2 (5 bases each). CDR1 and CDR2 (germline): SQVTM, ANQGSEA. This CDR3 comprises 12 residues. V lost 4 bases, J lost 8 bases, and 12 bases lay in between. The CDR3 spells CSVGVRDHEQFF. CDR3 bases: TGCAGCGTTGGAGTGAGGGACCATGAGCAGTTCTTC.

The gene calls are TRBV29-1 and TRBJ2-7; D unresolved. Germline V gene lookup returns CDR1 SQVTM and CDR2 ANQGSEA. This CDR3 contains 14 residues. The V end was cut by 5 bases, the J end by 2 bases, with 16 bases between. CDR3 nucleotide sequence: TGCAGCGTTCGCGAACGGCAGGCCACCTACGAGCAGTACTTC. Its protein is CSVRERQATYEQYF.

The chain employs TRBV5-6 and TRBJ1-5; TRBD1 agrees at 11 bases. The germline gives CDR1 SGHDT, CDR2 YYEEEE. The length of the CDR3 is 14 residues. Trimming took 4 bases from V and 6 from J; bases not matched to a gene: 3. The CDR3 region is CASSAGQGVQPQHF. The DNA for the CDR3 is TGTGCCAGCAGCGCGGGACAGGGGGTTCAGCCCCAGCATTTT.

A few counts support this clone. The rearrangement links TRBV29-1 to TRBJ2-1; TRBD2 might be the D (6 bases). The V gene lost 4 bases and the J gene lost 6 bases, with 19 bases spanning the gap. Germline V CDR1 and CDR2: SQVTM, ANQGSEA. This CDR3 is 15 amino acids long. CDR3 coding DNA: TGCAGCGTTGTCCGGGAGCTGGGTCTATTCAATGAGCAGTTCTTC. It specifies CSVVRELGLFNEQFF.

This clone came up once. The chain joins TRBV7-9 to TRBJ2-7, with TRBD1 identical over 10 bases. The CDR3 sequence is 15 residues long. Germline lookup yields CDR1 SEHNR and CDR2 FQNEAQ (reference sequence). J lost 0 bases, V lost 5 bases, and 4 bases had no gene match. The CDR3 coding sequence is TGTGCCAGCAGCGGACAGGGGGGAGTCTCCTACGAGCAGTACTTC. Translating it yields CASSGQGGVSYEQYF.